Sequencing of this T cell receptor beta chain was carried out in a study of blood T cell repertoires in COVID-19. Measured with immunoSEQ multiplex PCR; TCRdb has only the in-frame clones, and not every one. The data show about 150,000 clones, around 83% seen once. Trimming left V 4 bases short and J 0 bases short, with 10 bases between. This CDR3 is 15 amino acids long. Looked up from germline, CDR1 is SGHVS and CDR2 is FNYEAQ. This chain connects TRBV7-6 to TRBJ1-3; D ambiguous. Sequenced input: peripheral blood. The sequence was collected from a woman in her 50s in a cohort sampled during active or convalescent COVID-19. CDR3 sequence reads: CASSSQAISGNTIYF. CDR3 coding DNA: TGTGCCAGCAGCTCGCAGGCAATCTCTGGAAACACCATATATTTT. Using reference TRBV7-6 and TRBJ1-3 for the parts outside the CDR3, the full variable domain is GAGVSQSPRYKVTKRGQDVALRCDPISGHVSLYWYRQALGQGPEFLTYFNYEAQQDKSGLPNDRFSAERPEGSISTLTIQRTEQRDSAMYRCASSSQAISGNTIYFGEGSWLTVV.